The 28 T cell receptor beta chains in this list originate from one sample, sequenced in a study of blood T cell repertoires in COVID-19. TCRdb's table, derived via immunoSEQ multiplex PCR, lists solely in-frame clones and lacks some. The sample carries some 150,000 clones, more than 70% recorded once. The specimen sequenced was peripheral blood. These receptors all come from a woman aged 60-75 years with acute or convalescent COVID-19.

The V call is TRBV4-1, the J call TRBJ1-1; D call uncertain. The CDR3 spans 14 residues. In germline, CDR1 is MGHRA, CDR2 YSYEKL. V lost 0 bases and J lost 4, with 9 bases in between. Here the CDR3 reads CASSQERRSTEAFF. The CDR3 nucleotides are TGCGCCAGCAGCCAAGAGCGGCGGAGCACTGAAGCTTTCTTT.

The chain links TRBV6-2 or TRBV6-3 to TRBJ2-2; 8 nucleotides agree with TRBD1. V was pared by 6 bases and J by 8 bases, with 17 bases of the junction left unmatched. Germline lookup yields CDR1 MNHEY and CDR2 SVGEGT. This CDR3 is 17 amino acids long. The CDR3 region has the DNA TGTGCCAGCAGCCCATTTTTTAAGGACAGGGTTGTTGGGGAGCTGTTTTTT. Encoded protein: CASSPFFKDRVVGELFF.

This chain uses TRBV7-9 with TRBJ1-2; a weak D match, TRBD1 (6 bases). CDR1 SEHNR and CDR2 FQNEAQ come from the germline V gene (reference sequence). The V gene lost 5 bases and the J gene lost 2 bases, with 12 bases spanning the gap. This CDR3 comprises 14 residues. Here the CDR3 reads CASSQGQGNYGYTF. CDR3 DNA: TGTGCCAGCAGCCAGGGGCAGGGGAACTATGGCTACACCTTC.

This clone was detected a few times. V is TRBV3-1 (or the pseudogene TRBV3-2) and J is TRBJ2-7, with 11 nucleotides matching TRBD1. The J segment lost 3 bases and the V segment lost 1 base, leaving 5 bases of the junction unmatched. Looked up from germline, CDR1 is LGHDT and CDR2 is YNNKEL (reference sequence). The CDR3 extends over 16 amino acids. Here the CDR3 DNA reads TGTGCCAGCAGCCAAGGTTCCGGGACAGGGGGCTACGAGCAGTACTTC. As protein: CASSQGSGTGGYEQYF.

The genes are TRBV24-1 and TRBJ2-3; 7 bases agree with TRBD2. The CDR3 sequence is 14 residues long. The germline CDR1 and CDR2 sequences are KGHDR and SFDVKD. Trimming cost V 3 bases and J 4 bases; bases outside gene matches: 3. Here the CDR3 DNA reads TGTGCCACCAGTGATCGGGGGAGGGCAGATACGCAGTATTTT. This sequence encodes CATSDRGRADTQYF.

The rearrangement joins TRBV7-2 to TRBJ2-1; D is possibly TRBD1 (5 bases). CDR1 SGHTA and CDR2 FQGNSA come from the germline V gene. Trimming took off 5 bases at V and 5 bases at J, with 22 bases between the two ends. The CDR3 is made up of 17 amino acids. In DNA form, the CDR3 reads TGTGCCAGCAGCCGTGGCGAGGACACCTCTACTGACAATGAGCAGTTCTTC. Protein sequence: CASSRGEDTSTDNEQFF.

This chain uses TRBV29-1 with TRBJ2-7; D may be TRBD2 (7 bases). The V end was cut by 6 bases, the J end by 3 bases, with 24 bases between. This CDR3 has 16 residues. Germline-derived CDR1 and CDR2 are SQVTM and ANQGSEA. This chain's CDR3 is CSVRGFGGGGNYEQYF. The CDR3 DNA reads as TGCAGCGTCCGTGGGTTTGGGGGCGGGGGTAACTACGAGCAGTACTTC.

The chain uses TRBV19 and TRBJ1-1, with 10 bases matching TRBD1. Trimming took 5 bases from V and 6 from J; bases not matched to a gene: 6. CDR3 length: 14 residues. The V gene's germline CDR1 is LNHDA and CDR2 SQIVND (reference sequence). The CDR3 sequence is CASSFLDRGAEAFF. The CDR3, as DNA: TGTGCCAGTAGTTTCCTGGACAGGGGGGCTGAAGCTTTCTTT.

A remark on this clone: One junction end does not reproduce the germline sequence, and a read error may be involved. The rearrangement uses TRBV7-7 and TRBJ1-3; maybe TRBD1 (6 bases). The CDR3 covers 16 residues. In germline, CDR1 is SSHAT, CDR2 FNYEAQ (reference sequence). This CDR3 reads CASSPGGRGGGNTIYF. The CDR3 DNA reads as TGTGCTAGCAGCCCGGGGGGCAGGGGAGGAGGAAACACCATATATTTT.

The chain carries TRBV6-5 and TRBJ1-2; TRBD1 might be the D (6 bases). Germline assignment: CDR1 MNHEY and CDR2 SVGAGI. This CDR3 is 15 amino acids long. Trimming left V 7 bases short and J 0 bases short, with 15 bases between. The DNA of the CDR3 is TGTGCCAGCAACGCTGGGGGCCTATCTAACTATGGCTACACCTTC. Its translation is CASNAGGLSNYGYTF.

The chain joins TRBV20-1 to TRBJ2-3; D may be TRBD2 (7 bases). The CDR3 covers 14 residues. V lost 3 bases, J lost 5 bases, and 15 bases lay in between. Germline V gene data show CDR1 as DFQATT and CDR2 as SNEGSKA (reference sequence). The CDR3 is CSASWEGGVDTQYF. Here the CDR3 DNA reads TGCAGTGCTAGTTGGGAGGGGGGTGTAGATACGCAGTATTTT.

The CDR3 sequence is CASSFDEDREEKLFF. For the CDR3, the DNA is TGTGCCAGCAGTTTTGATGAGGACAGGGAAGAAAAACTGTTTTTT. V gene TRBV28 combines with J gene TRBJ1-4; 8 bases map to TRBD1. The CDR3 has 15 amino acids. V shed 3 bases, J shed 8 bases, and the junction held 8 bases outside the gene matches. Per the germline V gene, CDR1 is MDHEN and CDR2 is SYDVKM. Using reference TRBV28 and TRBJ1-4 for the parts outside the CDR3, the full variable domain is DVKVTQSSRYLVKRTGEKVFLECVQDMDHENMFWYRQDPGLGLRLIYFSYDVKMKEKGDIPEGYSVSREKKERFSLILESASTNQTSMYLCASSFDEDREEKLFFGSGTQLSVL.

The chain couples TRBV12-3 or TRBV12-4 to TRBJ1-5; D call uncertain. The CDR3 extends over 13 amino acids. Between the trimmed V and J ends, which lost 5 bases and 3 bases, there was a span of 8 bases. CDR3 protein: CASSPMANQPQHF. For the CDR3, the DNA is TGTGCCAGCAGTCCCATGGCCAATCAGCCCCAGCATTTT.

The V call is TRBV2, the J call TRBJ2-2; TRBD1 might be the D (6 bases). The germline V gene encodes CDR1 SNHLY and CDR2 FYNNEI. V lost 7 bases and J lost 5, with 11 bases in between. The CDR3 contains 13 residues. The CDR3 region is CASTSQGTGELFF. The CDR3 DNA reads TGTGCCAGCACCTCACAGGGTACCGGGGAGCTGTTTTTT.

This clone was observed a single time. The V gene is TRBV10-3, the J gene TRBJ2-2, with 10 nucleotides matching TRBD2. CDR1 is ENHRY, CDR2 SYGVKD, per germline. There are 18 residues in the CDR3. Trimming took 4 bases from V and 5 from J; bases not matched to a gene: 13. The CDR3 DNA reads TGTGCCATCAGTGGTCCTAGCGGGGGAGGACGAGGAACCGGGGAGCTGTTTTTT. Translation: CAISGPSGGGRGTGELFF.

CDR3 in DNA: TGTGCCTGGAAGGAAGGGGCTGGAGATCAGCCCCAGCATTTT. Its protein is CAWKEGAGDQPQHF. The chain couples TRBV30 to TRBJ1-5; D is perhaps TRBD1 (5 bases). The germline V gene encodes CDR1 GTSNPN and CDR2 SVGIG (reference sequence). This CDR3 is built from 14 residues. V dropped 4 bases and J dropped 5 bases, with 15 bases sitting between them.

This chain links TRBV12-5 with TRBJ2-7; D is undetermined. V was shortened by 0 bases and J by 5 bases, with 5 bases between the two germline ends. The CDR3 length is 12 residues. Germline loops: CDR1 LGHNT, CDR2 FRNRAP. For the CDR3, the DNA is TGTGCTAGTGGTTTGGTACGGGACGAGCAGTACTTC. Its translation: CASGLVRDEQYF. Full variable domain (remainder filled in from reference TRBV12-5 and TRBJ2-7): DARVTQTPRHKVTEMGQEVTMRCQPILGHNTVFWYRQTMMQGLELLAYFRNRAPLDDSGMPKDRFSAEMPDATLATLKIQPSEPRDSAVYFCASGLVRDEQYFGPGTRLTVT.

V and J are TRBV2 and TRBJ1-1; D remains unclear. Trimming stripped 4 bases from V and 1 base from J, with 10 bases between. The CDR3 covers 14 residues. The germline gives CDR1 SNHLY, CDR2 FYNNEI. The CDR3 protein is CASSVGGKNTEAFF. CDR3 bases: TGTGCCAGCAGTGTAGGCGGGAAGAACACTGAAGCTTTCTTT.

This rearrangement joins TRBV28 to TRBJ1-5; D remains unclear. V shed 4 bases and J shed 6 bases, with 7 bases lying between them. Germline V gene data show CDR1 as MDHEN and CDR2 as SYDVKM. This CDR3 is 12 amino acids long. CDR3 loop: CASSSTVQPQHF. CDR3 in DNA: TGTGCCAGCAGTTCAACGGTTCAGCCCCAGCATTTT. Supplemented by reference TRBV28 and TRBJ1-5, the full variable domain reads DVKVTQSSRYLVKRTGEKVFLECVQDMDHENMFWYRQDPGLGLRLIYFSYDVKMKEKGDIPEGYSVSREKKERFSLILESASTNQTSMYLCASSSTVQPQHFGDGTRLSIL.

The J gene is TRBJ2-1, the V gene TRBV3-1 (or the pseudogene TRBV3-2), with 14 bases lining up with TRBD2. Germline CDR1 LGHDT, CDR2 YNNKEL (reference sequence). The CDR3 has 14 amino acids. V was clipped by 4 bases and J by 13 bases; unmatched bases: 6. The CDR3 loop is CASSPGLAGGPQFF. In nucleotides, the CDR3 is TGTGCCAGCAGCCCCGGACTAGCGGGGGGCCCCCAGTTCTTC.

The CDR3 DNA reads TGTGCCAGCAGCTTGACGGGGACAGGGGTATTTGGCTACACCTTC. As protein: CASSLTGTGVFGYTF. This chain connects TRBV5-6 to TRBJ1-2; TRBD1 agrees at 10 bases. V trimming: 1 base; J trimming: 7 bases; junction bases outside the gene matches: 7. The CDR3 is 15 residues long. CDR1 is SGHDT and CDR2 is YYEEEE in the germline V gene.

This chain links TRBV5-4 with TRBJ1-1; 9 bases align to TRBD1. V dropped 4 bases and J dropped 10; count of bases not matched to a gene: 8. The length of the CDR3 is 13 residues. Germline V CDR1 and CDR2: SGHNT, YYREEE (reference sequence). CDR3 bases: TGTGCCAGCAGCGGGGGACAGGGCATTGGAGCTTTCTTT. Amino acids: CASSGGQGIGAFF. Full variable domain (outside the CDR3, taken from reference TRBV5-4 and TRBJ1-1): ETGVTQSPTHLIKTRGQQVTLRCSSQSGHNTVSWYQQALGQGPQFIFQYYREEENGRGNFPPRFSGLQFPNYSSELNVNALELDDSALYLCASSGGQGIGAFFGQGTRLTVV.

The chain links TRBV27 to TRBJ1-1, with D perhaps TRBD1 (6 bases). The CDR3 has 13 amino acids. The germline CDR1 and CDR2 sequences are MNHEY and SMNVEV (reference sequence). Trimming cost V 7 bases and J 4 bases, with 13 bases left between them. The CDR3 nucleotides are TGTGCCAGCATACAGGGTGTGGGCACTGAAGCTTTCTTT. It encodes CASIQGVGTEAFF.

The CDR3 sequence: CASSLLQGAIGYGYTF. The CDR3 DNA follows: TGTGCCAGCAGCTTACTACAGGGGGCAATTGGATATGGCTACACCTTC. This chain uses TRBV7-6 with TRBJ1-2; 9 bases agree with TRBD1. Germline lookup yields CDR1 SGHVS and CDR2 FNYEAQ. V shed 2 bases and J 5 bases; nucleotides not matched to a gene: 9. The CDR3 totals 16 residues. The full variable domain, with the rest looked up from reference TRBV7-6 and TRBJ1-2, is GAGVSQSPRYKVTKRGQDVALRCDPISGHVSLYWYRQALGQGPEFLTYFNYEAQQDKSGLPNDRFSAERPEGSISTLTIQRTEQRDSAMYRCASSLLQGAIGYGYTFGSGTRLTVV.

This chain uses TRBV1 with TRBJ2-1; the tabulated D call, TRBD2, remains unverified against the DNA. TRBV1 is labeled a pseudogene. The CDR3 has 17 residues. In nucleotides, the CDR3 is TGCACCAGCAACCCTTACCCACCCGGGGGGGGAAGTGCTGAGCAGTTCTTC. Encoded protein: CTSNPYPPGGGSAEQFF.

The chain carries TRBV4-1 and TRBJ1-2, with 10 bases lining up with TRBD1. Germline CDR1 and CDR2: MGHRA and YSYEKL. With V trimmed by 3 bases and J by 8 bases, 12 bases remained unmatched. The CDR3 totals 16 residues. The CDR3 is CASSQGLDRGPIGYTF. CDR3 bases: TGCGCCAGCAGCCAGGGCCTTGACAGGGGGCCTATCGGCTACACCTTC.

This clone was seen only once. The rearrangement links TRBV5-1 to TRBJ2-1; 12 bases agree with TRBD2. Germline values: CDR1 SGHRS, CDR2 YFSETQ. CDR3 length: 18 residues. Trimming cost V 2 bases and J 2 bases; bases outside gene matches: 8. CDR3 DNA sequence: TGCGCCAGCAGCTTACTAGCGGGGGGATCAACACCCTACAATGAGCAGTTCTTC. Its protein is CASSLLAGGSTPYNEQFF.

The chain couples TRBV30 to TRBJ1-6; D gene ambiguous. V was clipped by 1 base and J by 0 bases, with 10 bases between them. In germline, CDR1 is GTSNPN, CDR2 SVGIG (reference sequence). There are 16 residues in the CDR3. This chain's CDR3 is CAWSAPGSSYNSPLHF. CDR3 DNA: TGTGCCTGGAGTGCCCCGGGGAGCTCCTATAATTCACCCCTCCACTTT.